The TCR beta chain under discussion was sequenced for a study of cytotoxic CD8 clonotypes in ibrutinib-treated CLL. Points from the study as a whole: Stable or contracted on treatment, public clonotypes were also uncommon. The clonality went up when patients responded to ibrutinib and dropped back toward baseline at progression.

Deep sequencing aimed at 1 in 200,000 to 1 in 1 million T cells' resolution. This table comes from immunoSEQ multiplex PCR, and its TCRdb copy is limited to in-frame clones, with some not included. The table shows a few hundred thousand clones, with roughly 70% occurring only once. This clone was counted a few times. Antigen: not known. Between the trimmed V and J ends, which lost 0 bases and 4 bases, there was a span of 13 bases. CDR1 is SGHRS, CDR2 YFSETQ, per germline. The CDR3 has 15 amino acids. The sample in question was PBMCs, obtained after 24 months of ibrutinib treatment. V and J are TRBV5-1 and TRBJ1-2; D may be TRBD1 (6 bases). The receptor's source is a human donor with chronic lymphocytic leukemia. The CDR3 spells CASSLARRGGYGYTF. CDR3 DNA sequence: TGCGCCAGCAGCTTGGCCCGAAGGGGGGGCTATGGCTACACCTTC.